The clone carrying this TCR beta chain has a count of ten or more. As yet, its antigen is unknown. The record originates from a study of CD8 T cells in ankylosing spondylitis. Study-level results: Past research had described some motif variants in reactive arthritis synovial fluid and blood. Roughly eight highly homologous variants made up a TCR beta motif that seemed to typify ankylosing spondylitis blood.

TCRdb independently ran MiXCR on the 5' RACE reads; one entry per CDR3 protein. Of over 110,000 distinct CDR3 sequences listed, roughly 8.3% are singletons. Germline assignment: CDR1 ENHRY and CDR2 SYGVKD. The trim removed 7 bases at V and 4 bases at J, leaving 4 bases unmatched. The CDR3 totals 13 residues. V and J are TRBV10-3 and TRBJ1-5; 7 nucleotides align to TRBD1. Sequenced: synovial fluid, either unsorted or a sorted T cell fraction (not recorded which). The sequence was collected from a male donor with ankylosing spondylitis. CDR3 in amino acids: CAITDRENQPQHF. CDR3 nucleotide sequence: TGTGCCATCACAGACAGGGAGAATCAGCCCCAGCATTTT.